This T cell receptor (beta chain) derives from a study of vaccination and CD4 T cells after COVID-19. This clonotype was recorded a few times. Its antigen is undetermined. The time point is: late sampling 161 to 241 days after vaccination in a few convalescent patients. Regarding treatment: roughly 10-day PBMC culture with coronavirus spike peptide pools or control peptides (ViraFEST assay). The Oncomine TCR Beta short-read assay sequenced DNA from cultured CD4+ T cells. Each CDR3 protein is one row after TCRdb ran MiXCR on the PCR reads. The sample contains tens of thousands of distinct CDR3 sequences, approximately 30% of which appear only once. The receptor comes from a human donor who had recovered from COVID-19. The sequencing here drew on CD4+ T cells from blood, cultured in vitro, taken about 7 months after SARS-CoV-2 vaccination.

CDR3 coding DNA: TGTGCCAGCGGGATGGGCTACACAGATACGCAGTATTTT. This gives the protein CASGMGYTDTQYF. V and J are TRBV6-1 and TRBJ2-3; D gene unclear. The V gene lost 8 bases and the J gene lost 2 bases, with 11 bases spanning the gap. The CDR3 is 13 amino acids. Germline V gene data show CDR1 as MNHNS and CDR2 as SASEGT.